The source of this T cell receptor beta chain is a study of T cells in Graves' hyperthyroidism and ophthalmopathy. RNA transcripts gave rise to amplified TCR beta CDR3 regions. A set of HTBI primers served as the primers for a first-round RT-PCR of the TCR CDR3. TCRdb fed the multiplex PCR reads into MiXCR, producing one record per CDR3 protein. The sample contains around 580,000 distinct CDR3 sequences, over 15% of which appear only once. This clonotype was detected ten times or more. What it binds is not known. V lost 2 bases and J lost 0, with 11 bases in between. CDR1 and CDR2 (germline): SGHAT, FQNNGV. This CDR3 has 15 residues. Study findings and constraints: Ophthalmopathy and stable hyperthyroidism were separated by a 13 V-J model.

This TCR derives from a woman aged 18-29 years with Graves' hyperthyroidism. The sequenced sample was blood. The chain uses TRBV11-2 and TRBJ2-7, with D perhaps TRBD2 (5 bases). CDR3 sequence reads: CASSLSGFISYEQYF. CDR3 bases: TGTGCCAGCAGCTTATCGGGGTTCATCTCCTACGAGCAGTACTTC.